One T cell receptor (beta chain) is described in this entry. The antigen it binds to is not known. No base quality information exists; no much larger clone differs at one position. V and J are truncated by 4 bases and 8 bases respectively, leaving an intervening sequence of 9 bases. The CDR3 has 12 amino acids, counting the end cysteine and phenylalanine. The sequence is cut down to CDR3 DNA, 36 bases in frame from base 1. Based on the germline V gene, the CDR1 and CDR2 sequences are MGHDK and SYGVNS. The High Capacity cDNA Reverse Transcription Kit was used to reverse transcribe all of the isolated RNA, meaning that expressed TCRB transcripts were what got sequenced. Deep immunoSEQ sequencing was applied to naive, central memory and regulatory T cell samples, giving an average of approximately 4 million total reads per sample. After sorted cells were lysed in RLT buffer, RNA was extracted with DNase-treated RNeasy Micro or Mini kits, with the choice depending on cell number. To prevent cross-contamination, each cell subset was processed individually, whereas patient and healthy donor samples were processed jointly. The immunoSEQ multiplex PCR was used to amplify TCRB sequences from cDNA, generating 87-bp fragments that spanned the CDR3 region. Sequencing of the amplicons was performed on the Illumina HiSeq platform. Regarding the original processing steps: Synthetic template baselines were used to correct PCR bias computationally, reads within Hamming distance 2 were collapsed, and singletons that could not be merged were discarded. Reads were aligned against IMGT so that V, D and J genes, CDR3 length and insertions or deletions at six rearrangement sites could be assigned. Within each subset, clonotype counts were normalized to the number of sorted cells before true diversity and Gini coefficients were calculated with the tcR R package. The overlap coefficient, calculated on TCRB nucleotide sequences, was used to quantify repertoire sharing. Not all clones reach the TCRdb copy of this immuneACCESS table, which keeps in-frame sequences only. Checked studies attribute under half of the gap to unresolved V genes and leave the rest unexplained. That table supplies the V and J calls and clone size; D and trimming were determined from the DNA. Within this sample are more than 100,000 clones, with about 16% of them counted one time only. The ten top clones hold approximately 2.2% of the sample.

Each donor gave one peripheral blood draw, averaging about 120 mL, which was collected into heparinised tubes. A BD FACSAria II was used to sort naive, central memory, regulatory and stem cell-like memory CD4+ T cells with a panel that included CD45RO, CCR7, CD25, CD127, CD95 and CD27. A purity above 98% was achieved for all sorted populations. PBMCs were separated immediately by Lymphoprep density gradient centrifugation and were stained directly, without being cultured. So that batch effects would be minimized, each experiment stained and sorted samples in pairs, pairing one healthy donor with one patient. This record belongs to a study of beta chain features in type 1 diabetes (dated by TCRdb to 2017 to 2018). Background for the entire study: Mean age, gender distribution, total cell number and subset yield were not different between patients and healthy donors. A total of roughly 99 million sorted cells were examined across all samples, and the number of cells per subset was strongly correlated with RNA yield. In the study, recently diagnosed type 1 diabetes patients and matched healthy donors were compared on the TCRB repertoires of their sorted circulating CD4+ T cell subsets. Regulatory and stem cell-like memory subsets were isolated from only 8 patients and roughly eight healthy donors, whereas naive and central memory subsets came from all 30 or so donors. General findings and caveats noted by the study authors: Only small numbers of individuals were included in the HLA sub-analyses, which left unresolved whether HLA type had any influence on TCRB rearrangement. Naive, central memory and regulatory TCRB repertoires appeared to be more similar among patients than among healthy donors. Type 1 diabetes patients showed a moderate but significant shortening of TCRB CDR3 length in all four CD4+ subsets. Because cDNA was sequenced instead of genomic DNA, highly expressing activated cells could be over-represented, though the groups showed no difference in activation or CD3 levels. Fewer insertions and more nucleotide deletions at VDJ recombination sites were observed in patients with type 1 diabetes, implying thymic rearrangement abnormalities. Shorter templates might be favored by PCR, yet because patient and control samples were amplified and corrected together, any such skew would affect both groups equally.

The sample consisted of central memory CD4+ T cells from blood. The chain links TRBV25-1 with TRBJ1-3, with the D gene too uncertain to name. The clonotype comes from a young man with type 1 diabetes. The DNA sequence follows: TGTGCCAGCAGTGGTACCGGCTACACCATATATTTT. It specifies CASSGTGYTIYF.